This T cell receptor (beta chain) stems from a study of cytomegalovirus exposure and HLA in healthy donors. Overall study findings and caveats: Later analysis reportedly placed an Asian-associated ancestry cluster below the roughly 680-donor mean in N-insertions. A later analysis found TCR association rates differed by HLA locus, highest for DRB1 and lowest for HLA-C. Several of the most significant clusters were apparently associated with common viral pathogens in a later analysis.

The V and J ends lost 10 bases and 5 bases, in that order; junction bases with no gene match: 9. The CDR3 sequence is 13 residues long. Germline V gene data show CDR1 as ENHRY and CDR2 as SYGVKD. The PCR made use of 60 Vbeta and 13 Jbeta primers. Clones were read by immunoSEQ multiplex PCR, and TCRdb kept only the in-frame ones, dropping some. Here the sample table reports tens of thousands of clones. Note on this clone: Its antigen remains unidentified.

This chain connects TRBV10-3 to TRBJ1-1; 8 bases fit TRBD1. The clonotype originates from a man in his thirties or forties in good health and CMV-seropositive. The sequenced sample was PBMCs. The CDR3 reads CATLGQDRTEAFF. The CDR3 nucleotides are TGTGCCACGTTGGGACAGGATCGAACTGAAGCTTTCTTT.